Listed here are 21 T cell receptor beta chains from one sample, sequenced in a study of T-cell reconstitution after alpha-beta-depleted transplantation in children. TCRbeta library preparation incorporated unique molecular identifiers. TCRdb re-called the PCR reads through MiXCR, storing one row per CDR3 protein. This table holds a few hundred thousand distinct CDR3 sequences, around 13% found once. Sequenced here: PBMCs from the stem cell graft donor, sampled from the stem cell graft. The receptors were sampled from a human donor who donated a stem cell graft to a child with combined immunodeficiency.

V usage is TRBV12-3 or TRBV12-4 and J usage is TRBJ1-4; D may be TRBD1 (6 bases). This CDR3 region has 15 residues. Trimming shortened V by 5 bases and J by 0 bases, and 10 bases separated the two germline ends. The CDR3 sequence is CASSTGPATNEKLFF. CDR3 sequence (DNA): TGTGCCAGCAGTACAGGGCCCGCAACTAATGAAAAACTGTTTTTT.

This clonotype was picked up a small number of times. The V call is TRBV5-5, the J call TRBJ1-1, with a tentative D call TRBD1 (5 bases). Trimming removed 6 bases at V and 0 bases at J, with 15 bases between. The CDR3 sequence is 15 residues long. Germline V gene data show CDR1 as SGHKS and CDR2 as YYEKEE (reference sequence). CDR3 coding DNA: TGTGCCAGCAAACCCCGGGGACGGCTGAACACTGAAGCTTTCTTT. Amino acid sequence: CASKPRGRLNTEAFF.

This clonotype was seen many times. The J gene is TRBJ2-1, the V gene TRBV30; D remains unclear. This CDR3 has 13 residues. Germline CDR1 reads GTSNPN; CDR2 reads SVGIG (reference sequence). V lost 0 bases, J lost 8 bases, and 11 bases lay in between. The CDR3 DNA sequence: TGTGCCTGGAGTGTACGGCGTGGCGATGAGCAGTTCTTC. Amino acids: CAWSVRRGDEQFF.

V and J are TRBV7-9 and TRBJ1-2, with D unclear. CDR3 length: 13 residues. CDR1 and CDR2 from the germline V gene are SEHNR and FQNEAQ (reference sequence). V was trimmed by 5 bases and J by 4 bases, leaving 11 bases between them. The CDR3 loop reads CASSGQPSYGYTF. The CDR3, as DNA: TGTGCCAGCAGCGGTCAGCCTTCCTATGGCTACACCTTC.

The CDR3 reads CASSQVLYYEQYF. Written as DNA, the CDR3 is TGCGCCAGCAGCCAAGTCCTCTACTACGAGCAGTACTTC. The chain uses TRBV4-3 and TRBJ2-7; D is unclear. V dropped 1 base and J dropped 3 bases, with 7 bases sitting between them. The germline V gene encodes CDR1 LGHNA and CDR2 YSLEER. The CDR3 covers 13 residues.

The chain joins TRBV18 to TRBJ1-4, with 7 bases lining up with TRBD1. The CDR3 has 14 residues. V was pared by 4 bases and J by 8 bases, with 7 bases of the junction left unmatched. The V gene's germline CDR1 is KGHSH and CDR2 LQKENI. The CDR3 spells CASSQDRVEEKLFF. DNA of the CDR3: TGTGCCAGCTCACAAGACAGGGTGGAAGAAAAACTGTTTTTT.

The chain uses TRBV7-2 and TRBJ2-3; 11 positions match TRBD2. The CDR3 is 17 residues long. V dropped 5 bases and J dropped 1; count of bases not matched to a gene: 8. The V gene's germline CDR1 is SGHTA and CDR2 FQGNSA. CDR3 coding DNA: TGTGCCAGCAGCCTCAGGACTAGCGGGCGACGCACAGATACGCAGTATTTT. This encodes CASSLRTSGRRTDTQYF.

V and J are TRBV12-3 or TRBV12-4 and TRBJ2-5; D remains ambiguous. Trimming shortened V by 3 bases and J by 2 bases, and 7 bases separated the two germline ends. The CDR3 totals 13 residues. CDR3 residues: CASSFARQETQYF. For the CDR3, the DNA is TGTGCCAGCAGTTTTGCTAGGCAAGAGACCCAGTACTTC.

The chain is built from TRBV4-1 and TRBJ2-5; 7 bases agree with TRBD2. The CDR3 covers 15 residues. Trimming cost V 1 base and J 4 bases; bases outside gene matches: 6. Germline V gives CDR1 MGHRA, CDR2 YSYEKL. In nucleotides, the CDR3 is TGCGCCAGCAGCCAAGGGCTAGCGGATGGAGAGACCCAGTACTTC. Protein product: CASSQGLADGETQYF.

The chain employs TRBV2 and TRBJ1-1; D is ambiguous. This CDR3 spans 14 amino acids. With 1 base removed from V and 2 bases from J, the gap between germline ends came to 8 bases. Germline V gives CDR1 SNHLY, CDR2 FYNNEI. CDR3 region: CASSEGQDNTEAFF. The CDR3, as DNA: TGTGCCAGCAGTGAAGGGCAGGATAACACTGAAGCTTTCTTT.

The sample holds a few counts of this clonotype. The chain links TRBV5-6 to TRBJ2-1; TRBD1 aligns across 9 bases. The V and J ends lost 4 bases and 6 bases, in that order; junction bases with no gene match: 8. This CDR3 spans 15 amino acids. In germline, CDR1 is SGHDT, CDR2 YYEEEE. CDR3 residues: CASSPADRGLNEQFF. CDR3 nucleotide sequence: TGTGCCAGCAGCCCCGCGGACAGGGGACTCAATGAGCAGTTCTTC.

The chain is built from TRBV5-4 and TRBJ2-5, with D maybe TRBD1 (5 bases). Looked up from germline, CDR1 is SGHNT and CDR2 is YYREEE (reference sequence). Trimming took 4 bases from V and 2 from J, leaving 18 bases between them. This CDR3 is 16 amino acids long. The CDR3 loop reads CASSQIDRPLQETQYF. The DNA for the CDR3 is TGTGCCAGCAGCCAGATTGACAGACCCCTTCAAGAGACCCAGTACTTC.

In its sample, this clonotype was seen a few times. V and J are TRBV6-1 and TRBJ1-4; possibly TRBD1 for D (5 bases). This CDR3 comprises 15 residues. Germline lookup yields CDR1 MNHNS and CDR2 SASEGT. Trimming left V 7 bases short and J 7 bases short, with 19 bases between. The CDR3 sequence: CASTTGGEGFEKLFF. The CDR3 DNA is TGTGCCAGCACAACGGGGGGTGAAGGATTTGAAAAACTGTTTTTT.

The chain links TRBV5-1 to TRBJ2-7; weak D call: TRBD1 (6 bases). CDR3 size: 14 residues. Germline V CDR1 and CDR2: SGHRS, YFSETQ. The ends were cut back, 3 bases at V and 2 bases at J, with 12 bases in the middle. The CDR3 is CASSSFGQTYEQYF. As DNA, the CDR3 is TGCGCCAGCAGCTCCTTCGGACAGACCTACGAGCAGTACTTC.

The chain has TRBV15 and TRBJ2-7; 9 bases are shared with TRBD2. CDR1 and CDR2 (germline): LNHNV, YYDKDF (reference sequence). With V trimmed by 3 bases and J by 6 bases, 9 bases remained unmatched. The CDR3 consists of 15 residues. The CDR3 reads CATSSGGLAGIEQYF. The CDR3 DNA sequence: TGTGCCACCAGCAGCGGGGGGCTAGCGGGGATCGAGCAGTACTTC.

This clonotype has a handful of counts. The gene calls are TRBV7-8 and TRBJ1-2; TRBD1 agrees at 10 bases. This CDR3 has 15 residues. Germline V lookup: CDR1 SGHVS, CDR2 FQNEAQ. Unmatched junction bases numbered 7, after V lost 5 bases and J lost 4 bases. The CDR3 DNA sequence: TGTGCCAGCAGCCGTGCCGGGACAGGGGTCTATGGCTACACCTTC. Translating gives CASSRAGTGVYGYTF.

The chain joins TRBV20-1 to TRBJ2-7, with 9 positions matching TRBD1. CDR1 and CDR2 (germline): DFQATT, SNEGSKA (reference sequence). This CDR3 comprises 18 residues. Trimming removed 0 bases from V and 2 bases from J; junction bases left unmatched: 14. CDR3 bases: TGCAGTGCTAGAGATCACGGCTCGGGGACAGGGAGCCCCTACGAGCAGTACTTC. Translating gives CSARDHGSGTGSPYEQYF.

V usage is TRBV4-3 and J usage is TRBJ2-1; the match to TRBD2 covers 14 bases. Germline V gives CDR1 LGHNA, CDR2 YSLEER. J was trimmed by 9 bases and V by 4 bases; bases with no gene match: 8. The length of the CDR3 is 16 residues. CDR3 region: CASSPGLAGAGFEQFF. The CDR3 region has the DNA TGCGCCAGCAGCCCGGGACTAGCGGGGGCCGGATTTGAGCAGTTCTTC.

This clonotype was seen a handful of times. The V call is TRBV30, the J call TRBJ2-7; no reliable D call. CDR3 length: 13 amino acids. The V gene lost 2 bases and the J gene lost 6 bases, with 14 bases spanning the gap. Germline loops: CDR1 GTSNPN, CDR2 SVGIG (reference sequence). In DNA form, the CDR3 reads TGTGCCTGGAGTCAAGGGAACGGCGCCGAGCAGTACTTC. Translated, it gives CAWSQGNGAEQYF.

This clonotype has just a few counts. The chain uses TRBV5-1 and TRBJ2-1, with 11 bases identical to TRBD1. The CDR3 has 14 amino acids. J lost 10 bases, V lost 4 bases, and 7 bases had no gene match. CDR1 is SGHRS, CDR2 YFSETQ, per germline. This CDR3 is CASSLDRGQSEQFF. CDR3 DNA sequence: TGCGCCAGCAGCCTGGACAGGGGGCAATCCGAGCAGTTCTTC.

The sample holds many counts of this clonotype. This chain joins TRBV20-1 and TRBJ1-2; maybe TRBD1 (5 bases). The germline V gene encodes CDR1 DFQATT and CDR2 SNEGSKA (reference sequence). The CDR3 sequence is 13 residues long. Trimming took off 2 bases at V and 3 bases at J, with 10 bases between the two ends. The CDR3 region is CSARLSTDYGYTF. The CDR3 DNA sequence: TGCAGTGCTAGACTCTCGACAGACTATGGCTACACCTTC.